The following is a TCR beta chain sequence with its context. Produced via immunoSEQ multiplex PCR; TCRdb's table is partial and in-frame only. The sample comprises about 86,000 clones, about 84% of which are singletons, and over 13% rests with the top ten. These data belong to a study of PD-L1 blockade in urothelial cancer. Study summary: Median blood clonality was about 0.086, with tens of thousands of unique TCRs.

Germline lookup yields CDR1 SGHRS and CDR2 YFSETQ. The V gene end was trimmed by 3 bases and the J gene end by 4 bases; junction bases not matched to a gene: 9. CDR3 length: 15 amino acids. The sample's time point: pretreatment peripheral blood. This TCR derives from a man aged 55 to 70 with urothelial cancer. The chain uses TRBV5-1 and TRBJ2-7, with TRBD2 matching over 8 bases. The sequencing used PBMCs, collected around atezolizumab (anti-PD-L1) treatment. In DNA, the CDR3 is TGCGCCAGCAGCTCGTTAGCGGGAAGAGGATACGAGCAGTACTTC. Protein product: CASSSLAGRGYEQYF. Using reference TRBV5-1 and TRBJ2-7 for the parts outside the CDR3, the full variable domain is KAGVTQTPRYLIKTRGQQVTLSCSPISGHRSVSWYQQTPGQGLQFLFEYFSETQRNKGNFPGRFSGRQFSNSRSEMNVSTLELGDSALYLCASSSLAGRGYEQYFGPGTRLTVT.